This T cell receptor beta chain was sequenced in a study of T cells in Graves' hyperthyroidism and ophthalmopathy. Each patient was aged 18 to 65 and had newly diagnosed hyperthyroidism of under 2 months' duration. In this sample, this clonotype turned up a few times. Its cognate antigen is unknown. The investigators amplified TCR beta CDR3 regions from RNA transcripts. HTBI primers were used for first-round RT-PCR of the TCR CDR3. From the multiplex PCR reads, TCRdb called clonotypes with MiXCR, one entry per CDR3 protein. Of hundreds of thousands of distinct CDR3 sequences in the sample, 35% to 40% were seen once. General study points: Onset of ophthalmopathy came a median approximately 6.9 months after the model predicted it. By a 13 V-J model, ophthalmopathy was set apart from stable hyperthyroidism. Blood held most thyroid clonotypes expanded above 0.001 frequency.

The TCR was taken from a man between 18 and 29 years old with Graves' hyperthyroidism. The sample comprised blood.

CDR3 coding DNA: TGCGCCAGCAGCTTTACAGTTGGAGGAGAGACCCAGTACTTC. Translating it yields CASSFTVGGETQYF. This chain connects TRBV5-1 to TRBJ2-5; tentative D call: TRBD2 (5 bases). The V gene's germline CDR1 is SGHRS and CDR2 YFSETQ. Trimming stripped 2 bases from V and 4 bases from J, with 12 bases between. The CDR3 extends over 14 amino acids. Looking up the rest from reference TRBV5-1 and TRBJ2-5 gives the full variable domain: KAGVTQTPRYLIKTRGQQVTLSCSPISGHRSVSWYQQTPGQGLQFLFEYFSETQRNKGNFPGRFSGRQFSNSRSEMNVSTLELGDSALYLCASSFTVGGETQYFGPGTRLLVL.